The 21 T cell receptor beta chains listed next were all sequenced from one sample in a study of T cell responses to AZD1222 COVID-19 vaccine. Clones were read by immunoSEQ multiplex PCR, and TCRdb kept only the in-frame ones, dropping some. The sample consists of 180,000 or so clones, approximately 88% of them appearing once. The starting material was peripheral blood, obtained on day 0 of AZD1222 vaccination. The source of these receptors is an adult in good health.

The rearrangement joins TRBV19 to TRBJ1-4; 7 bases fit TRBD1. CDR1 LNHDA and CDR2 SQIVND come from the germline V gene (reference sequence). Unmatched junction bases numbered 11, after V lost 1 base and J lost 0 bases. The CDR3 has 19 amino acids. CDR3 loop: CASSIVGQTIAATNEKLFF. In DNA form, the CDR3 reads TGTGCCAGTAGTATAGTGGGACAGACTATCGCCGCAACTAATGAAAAACTGTTTTTT.

The chain has TRBV19 and TRBJ1-5, with TRBD1 as a possible D gene (6 bases). CDR1 and CDR2 from the germline V gene are LNHDA and SQIVND (reference sequence). The CDR3 runs 14 residues. The germline V and J ends were trimmed by 6 bases and 5 bases, with 14 bases remaining between them. The CDR3 here is CASREQGRDQPQHF. DNA of the CDR3: TGTGCCAGTAGGGAACAGGGCCGGGATCAGCCCCAGCATTTT.

The V call is TRBV7-2, the J call TRBJ2-3; 7 nucleotides match TRBD2. The germline gives CDR1 SGHTA, CDR2 FQGNSA. The CDR3 spans 13 residues. With 5 bases clipped from V and 8 bases from J, the junction kept 7 bases outside the gene matches. The CDR3 DNA follows: TGTGCCAGCAGCCCCTCGACTAGCCGTACGCAGTATTTT. Translation: CASSPSTSRTQYF.

This chain links TRBV29-1 with TRBJ1-2; unclear D gene. CDR1 SQVTM and CDR2 ANQGSEA come from the germline V gene. The germline V and J ends were trimmed by 0 bases and 4 bases, with 9 bases remaining between them. This CDR3 is 13 amino acids long. The CDR3 region is CSVEEYQAYGYTF. In DNA form, the CDR3 reads TGCAGCGTTGAAGAATATCAGGCCTATGGCTACACCTTC.

This sequence joins TRBV3-1 (or the pseudogene TRBV3-2) and TRBJ2-3; 8 bases are shared with TRBD1. The CDR3 runs to 13 residues. J lost 10 bases, V lost 2 bases, and 5 bases had no gene match. Germline V gene lookup returns CDR1 LGHDT and CDR2 YNNKEL (reference sequence). Written as DNA, the CDR3 is TGTGCCAGCAGCCAAAGGACAGGGTGGGCGCAGTATTTT. Translated: CASSQRTGWAQYF.

The V call is TRBV30, the J call TRBJ1-4; D is perhaps TRBD1 (5 bases). V lost 1 base and J 7 bases, leaving 13 bases between the germline ends. The germline CDR1 and CDR2 sequences are GTSNPN and SVGIG (reference sequence). CDR3 size: 14 residues. CDR3 DNA: TGTGCCTGGAGTGCAGGGCAGGGTTTTGAAAAACTGTTTTTT. It encodes CAWSAGQGFEKLFF. Together with reference TRBV30 and TRBJ1-4, the CDR3 gives the full variable domain: SQTIHQWPATLVQPVGSPLSLECTVEGTSNPNLYWYRQAAGRGLQLLFYSVGIGQISSEVPQNLSASRPQDRQFILSSKKLLLSDSGFYLCAWSAGQGFEKLFFGSGTQLSVL.

Only one count was recorded for this clone. The chain has TRBV9 and TRBJ2-3; weak D call: TRBD2 (6 bases). CDR3 length: 15 residues. The germline gives CDR1 SGDLS, CDR2 YYNGEE. V was clipped by 4 bases and J by 5 bases, with 17 bases between them. CDR3 bases: TGTGCCAGCAGCCCGGGTTCCTCCGGGGGAGATACGCAGTATTTT. It yields the protein CASSPGSSGGDTQYF. Based on the CDR3 plus reference TRBV9 and TRBJ2-3, the full variable domain is DSGVTQTPKHLITATGQRVTLRCSPRSGDLSVYWYQQSLDQGLQFLIQYYNGEERAKGNILERFSAQQFPDLHSELNLSSLELGDSALYFCASSPGSSGGDTQYFGPGTRLTVL.

The chain links TRBV28 to TRBJ1-6; perhaps TRBD1 as D (6 bases). Trimming took 7 bases from V and 9 from J, leaving 19 bases between them. The CDR3 covers 15 residues. The V gene's germline CDR1 is MDHEN and CDR2 SYDVKM. The CDR3 loop reads CASTVPQGMVSPLHF. The CDR3 nucleotides are TGTGCCAGCACCGTCCCCCAGGGGATGGTTTCACCCCTCCACTTT.

This clone was seen just once. This sequence joins TRBV10-3 and TRBJ1-6, with D possibly matching TRBD1 (5 bases). The CDR3 is 12 residues long. Germline CDR1 reads ENHRY; CDR2 reads SYGVKD. The V gene lost 10 bases and the J gene lost 7 bases, with 11 bases spanning the gap. The CDR3 loop is CATGGDNSPLHF. CDR3 DNA: TGTGCCACTGGGGGGGACAATTCACCCCTCCACTTT.

The chain recombines TRBV4-1 with TRBJ2-1; 9 bases map to TRBD1. The CDR3 extends over 15 amino acids. V gave up 3 bases and J gave up 8 bases; unmatched junction bases: 8. The V gene's germline CDR1 is MGHRA and CDR2 YSYEKL. The CDR3 DNA reads TGCGCCAGCAGCCAGACACAGGGGGCTCGGGATGAGCAGTTCTTC. Amino acids: CASSQTQGARDEQFF.

J is TRBJ2-1 and V is TRBV19; D unresolved. CDR1 and CDR2 from the germline V gene are LNHDA and SQIVND (reference sequence). With 0 bases removed from V and 9 bases from J, the gap between germline ends came to 12 bases. This CDR3 contains 14 residues. CDR3 nucleotides: TGTGCCAGTAGTATAGAAAGTGGGTTCAGTGAGCAGTTCTTC. Its protein product is CASSIESGFSEQFF.

The J gene is TRBJ2-2, the V gene TRBV5-1, with D perhaps TRBD1 (6 bases). V was cut by 4 bases and J by 4 bases, with 17 bases left in between. The CDR3 is made up of 16 amino acids. Germline CDR1 and CDR2: SGHRS and YFSETQ. CDR3 region: CASSQNRARGTGELFF. CDR3 bases: TGCGCCAGCAGCCAAAACAGGGCGAGGGGCACCGGGGAGCTGTTTTTT. Full variable domain (missing parts from reference TRBV5-1 and TRBJ2-2): KAGVTQTPRYLIKTRGQQVTLSCSPISGHRSVSWYQQTPGQGLQFLFEYFSETQRNKGNFPGRFSGRQFSNSRSEMNVSTLELGDSALYLCASSQNRARGTGELFFGEGSRLTVL.

This chain uses TRBV10-3 with TRBJ1-2; D unclear. This CDR3 has 13 amino acids. The V end was cut by 3 bases, the J end by 8 bases, with 13 bases between. Germline-derived CDR1 and CDR2 are ENHRY and SYGVKD. Here the CDR3 DNA reads TGTGCCATCAGTGATAGAAGGGAGCAGGGCTACACCTTC. This gives the protein CAISDRREQGYTF.

This clone is labeled medium-sized. The V call is TRBV4-3, the J call TRBJ1-5; D unresolved. The germline CDR1 and CDR2 sequences are LGHNA and YSLEER. The CDR3 sequence is 15 residues long. Trimming took off 4 bases at V and 1 base at J, with 11 bases between the two ends. The CDR3 DNA follows: TGCGCCAGCAGCCGGAATGGGCAGAGCAATCAGCCCCAGCATTTT. It yields the protein CASSRNGQSNQPQHF.

This chain links TRBV30 with TRBJ2-2, with 7 bases fitting TRBD1. CDR1 is GTSNPN, CDR2 SVGIG, per germline (reference sequence). J was trimmed by 4 bases and V by 0 bases; bases with no gene match: 2. The CDR3 has 14 amino acids. CDR3 bases: TGTGCCTGGAGTGTTGCAGGGGGCACCGGGGAGCTGTTTTTT. Translating it yields CAWSVAGGTGELFF.

The chain has TRBV2 and TRBJ1-2, with a tentative D call TRBD1 (6 bases). The CDR3 is 15 amino acids. Trimming shortened V by 7 bases and J by 4 bases, and 19 bases separated the two germline ends. CDR1 SNHLY and CDR2 FYNNEI come from the germline V gene. The CDR3, as DNA: TGTGCCAGCACTGCTGGACAGATGCATACCTATGGCTACACCTTC. It is translated as CASTAGQMHTYGYTF. Using reference TRBV2 and TRBJ1-2 for the parts outside the CDR3, the full variable domain is EPEVTQTPSHQVTQMGQEVILRCVPISNHLYFYWYRQILGQKVEFLVSFYNNEISEKSEIFDDQFSVERPDGSNFTLKIRSTKLEDSAMYFCASTAGQMHTYGYTFGSGTRLTVV.

V usage is TRBV19 and J usage is TRBJ2-1; 9 bases are shared with TRBD2. The CDR3 loop spans 17 amino acids. V trimming: 5 bases; J trimming: 9 bases; junction bases outside the gene matches: 17. CDR1 is LNHDA and CDR2 is SQIVND in the germline V gene (reference sequence). CDR3 protein: CASSQRRIAGEIGEQFF. The CDR3 bases are TGTGCCAGTAGTCAAAGACGAATAGCGGGAGAGATTGGTGAGCAGTTCTTC.

The chain combines TRBV12-5 with TRBJ1-3, with a tentative D call TRBD1 (6 bases). This CDR3 has 13 amino acids. V lost 6 bases to trimming and J lost 0 bases, with 6 bases between them. CDR1 and CDR2 from the germline V gene are LGHNT and FRNRAP. CDR3 nucleotide sequence: TGTGCTAGTGGCAGGGGCTCTGGAAACACCATATATTTT. The encoded protein is CASGRGSGNTIYF.

This sequence joins TRBV28 and TRBJ1-6; D not resolved. Trimming pared 8 bases from V and 7 bases from J, leaving 15 bases between. This CDR3 contains 14 residues. Germline CDR1 is MDHEN and CDR2 is SYDVKM. CDR3 nucleotide sequence: TGTGCCAGCCTAACCTTAAGGCAAAATTCACCCCTCCACTTT. This encodes CASLTLRQNSPLHF. Full variable domain (missing parts from reference TRBV28 and TRBJ1-6): DVKVTQSSRYLVKRTGEKVFLECVQDMDHENMFWYRQDPGLGLRLIYFSYDVKMKEKGDIPEGYSVSREKKERFSLILESASTNQTSMYLCASLTLRQNSPLHFGNGTRLTVT.

The V call is TRBV18, the J call TRBJ1-1; 7 positions match TRBD1. CDR1 and CDR2 from the germline V gene are KGHSH and LQKENI. The CDR3 loop spans 14 amino acids. The junction had 5 bases not matched to a gene; V was cut back by 6 bases and J by 1 base. CDR3 bases: TGTGCCAGCTCCCGCGGGACAGAGAACACTGAAGCTTTCTTT. Its protein is CASSRGTENTEAFF.

J is TRBJ1-4 and V is TRBV30; 8 nucleotides line up with TRBD1. Germline CDR1 reads GTSNPN; CDR2 reads SVGIG (reference sequence). The CDR3 extends over 16 amino acids. The V gene end was trimmed by 3 bases and the J gene end by 0 bases; junction bases not matched to a gene: 6. CDR3 coding DNA: TGTGCCTGGAGGACAGGGGTCACTACAACTAATGAAAAACTGTTTTTT. Its protein product is CAWRTGVTTTNEKLFF.